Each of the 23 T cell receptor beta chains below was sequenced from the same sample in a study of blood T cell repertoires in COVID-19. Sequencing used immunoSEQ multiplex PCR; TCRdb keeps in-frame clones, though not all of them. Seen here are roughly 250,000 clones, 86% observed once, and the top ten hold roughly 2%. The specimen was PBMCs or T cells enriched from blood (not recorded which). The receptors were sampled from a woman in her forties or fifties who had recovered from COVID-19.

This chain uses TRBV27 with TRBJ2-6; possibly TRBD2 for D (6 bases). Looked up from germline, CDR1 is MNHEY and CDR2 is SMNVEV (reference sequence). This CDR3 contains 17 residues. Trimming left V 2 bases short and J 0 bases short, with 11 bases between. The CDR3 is CASSLGGSSSGANVLTF. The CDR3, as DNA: TGTGCCAGCAGTTTAGGGGGGTCGAGCTCTGGGGCCAACGTCCTGACTTTC.

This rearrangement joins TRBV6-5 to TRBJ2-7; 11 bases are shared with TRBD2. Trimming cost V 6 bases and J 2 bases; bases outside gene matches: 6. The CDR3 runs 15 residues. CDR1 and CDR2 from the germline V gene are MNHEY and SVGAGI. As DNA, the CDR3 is TGTGCCAGCAGGGGCGGGACTAGCGGTCCCTACGAGCAGTACTTC. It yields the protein CASRGGTSGPYEQYF.

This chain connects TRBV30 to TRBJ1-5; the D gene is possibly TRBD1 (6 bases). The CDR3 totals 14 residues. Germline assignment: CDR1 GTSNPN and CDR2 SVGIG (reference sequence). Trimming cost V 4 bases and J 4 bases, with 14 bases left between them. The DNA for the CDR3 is TGTGCCTGGACAAAACAGGGTATGAATCAGCCCCAGCATTTT. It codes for CAWTKQGMNQPQHF.

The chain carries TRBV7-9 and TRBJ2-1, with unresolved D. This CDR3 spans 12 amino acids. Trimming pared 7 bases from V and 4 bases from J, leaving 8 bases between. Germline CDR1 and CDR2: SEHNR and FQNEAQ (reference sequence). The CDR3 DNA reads TGTGCCAGCACGGCAGATTACAATGAGCAGTTCTTC. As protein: CASTADYNEQFF.

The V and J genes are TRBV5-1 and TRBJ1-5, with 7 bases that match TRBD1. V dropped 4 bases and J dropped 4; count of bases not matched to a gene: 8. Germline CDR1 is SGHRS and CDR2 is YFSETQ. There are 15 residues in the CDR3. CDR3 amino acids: CASSETGFRNQPQHF. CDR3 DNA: TGCGCCAGCAGCGAGACAGGGTTTAGGAATCAGCCCCAGCATTTT.

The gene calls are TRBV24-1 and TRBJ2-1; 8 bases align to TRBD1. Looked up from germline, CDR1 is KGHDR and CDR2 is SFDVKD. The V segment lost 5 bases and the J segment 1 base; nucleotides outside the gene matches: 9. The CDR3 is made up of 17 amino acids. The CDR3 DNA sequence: TGTGCCACCAGTGGTCCAGCGACAGGGGCTTCCTACAATGAGCAGTTCTTC. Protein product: CATSGPATGASYNEQFF.

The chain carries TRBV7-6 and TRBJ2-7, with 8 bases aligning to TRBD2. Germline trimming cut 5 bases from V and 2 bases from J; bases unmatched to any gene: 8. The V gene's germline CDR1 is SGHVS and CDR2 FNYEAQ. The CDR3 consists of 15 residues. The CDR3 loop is CASSPIAGTTYEQYF. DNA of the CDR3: TGTGCCAGCAGCCCAATAGCGGGAACGACCTACGAGCAGTACTTC.

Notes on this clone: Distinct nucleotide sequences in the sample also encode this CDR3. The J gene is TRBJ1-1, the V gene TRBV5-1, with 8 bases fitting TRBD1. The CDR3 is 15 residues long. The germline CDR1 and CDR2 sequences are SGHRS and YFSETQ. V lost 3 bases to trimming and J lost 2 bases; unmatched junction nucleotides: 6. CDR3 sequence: CASSSGGAGNTEAFF. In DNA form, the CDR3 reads TGCGCCAGCAGCTCAGGGGGCGCAGGAAACACTGAAGCTTTCTTT.

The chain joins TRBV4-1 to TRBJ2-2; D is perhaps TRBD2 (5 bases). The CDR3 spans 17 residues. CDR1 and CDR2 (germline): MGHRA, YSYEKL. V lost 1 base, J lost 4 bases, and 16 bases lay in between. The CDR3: CASSQVPAGIGTGELFF. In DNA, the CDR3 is TGCGCCAGCAGCCAAGTTCCTGCGGGTATAGGCACCGGGGAGCTGTTTTTT.

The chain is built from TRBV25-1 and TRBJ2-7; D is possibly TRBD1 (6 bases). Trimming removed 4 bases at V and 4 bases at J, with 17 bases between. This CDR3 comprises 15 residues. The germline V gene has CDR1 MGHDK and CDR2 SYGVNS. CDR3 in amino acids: CASSAPGTRAYEQYF. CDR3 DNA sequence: TGTGCCAGCAGTGCCCCCGGGACAAGAGCTTACGAGCAGTACTTC.

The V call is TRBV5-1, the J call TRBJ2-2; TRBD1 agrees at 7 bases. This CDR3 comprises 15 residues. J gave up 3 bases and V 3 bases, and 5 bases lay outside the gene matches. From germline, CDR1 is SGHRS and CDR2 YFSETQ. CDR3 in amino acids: CASSWGQSYTGELFF. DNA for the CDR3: TGCGCCAGCAGCTGGGGACAGTCATACACCGGGGAGCTGTTTTTT.

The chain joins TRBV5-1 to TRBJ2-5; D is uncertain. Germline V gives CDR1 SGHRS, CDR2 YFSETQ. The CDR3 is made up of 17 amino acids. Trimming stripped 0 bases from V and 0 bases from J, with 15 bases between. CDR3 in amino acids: CASSLAELPYYQETQYF. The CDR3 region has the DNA TGCGCCAGCAGCTTGGCGGAGCTACCCTATTACCAAGAGACCCAGTACTTC.

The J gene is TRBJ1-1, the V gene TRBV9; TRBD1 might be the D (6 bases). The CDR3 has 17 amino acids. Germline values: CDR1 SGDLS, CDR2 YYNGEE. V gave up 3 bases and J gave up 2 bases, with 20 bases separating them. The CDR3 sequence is CASSGSAGGRRNTEAFF. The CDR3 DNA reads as TGTGCCAGCAGCGGAAGCGCGGGGGGCCGTAGAAACACTGAAGCTTTCTTT.

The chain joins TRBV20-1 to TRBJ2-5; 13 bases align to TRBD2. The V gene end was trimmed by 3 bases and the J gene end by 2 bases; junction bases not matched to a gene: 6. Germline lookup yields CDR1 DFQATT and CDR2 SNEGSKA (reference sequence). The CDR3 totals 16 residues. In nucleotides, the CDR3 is TGCAGTGCTAGTCGGACTAGCGGGAGTTGGCAAGAGACCCAGTACTTC. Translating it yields CSASRTSGSWQETQYF.

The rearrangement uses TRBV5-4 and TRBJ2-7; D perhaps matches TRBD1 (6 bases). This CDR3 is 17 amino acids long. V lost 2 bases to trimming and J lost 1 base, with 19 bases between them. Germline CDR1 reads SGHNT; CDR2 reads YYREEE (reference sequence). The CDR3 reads CASSFDESPGASYEQYF. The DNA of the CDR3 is TGTGCCAGCAGCTTTGATGAATCCCCAGGGGCATCCTACGAGCAGTACTTC.

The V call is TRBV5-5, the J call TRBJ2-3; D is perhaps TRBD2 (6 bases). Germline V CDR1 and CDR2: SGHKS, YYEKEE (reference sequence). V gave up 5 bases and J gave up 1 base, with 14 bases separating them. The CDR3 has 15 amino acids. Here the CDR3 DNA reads TGTGCCAGCAGTTTTAATTTAGCGGGCACAGATACGCAGTATTTT. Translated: CASSFNLAGTDTQYF.

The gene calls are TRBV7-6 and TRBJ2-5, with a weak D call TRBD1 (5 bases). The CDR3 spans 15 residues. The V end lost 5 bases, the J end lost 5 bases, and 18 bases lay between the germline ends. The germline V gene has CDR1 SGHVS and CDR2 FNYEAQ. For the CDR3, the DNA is TGTGCCAGCAGCCTACCCTCCAGGGTCTTGGAGACCCAGTACTTC. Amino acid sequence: CASSLPSRVLETQYF.

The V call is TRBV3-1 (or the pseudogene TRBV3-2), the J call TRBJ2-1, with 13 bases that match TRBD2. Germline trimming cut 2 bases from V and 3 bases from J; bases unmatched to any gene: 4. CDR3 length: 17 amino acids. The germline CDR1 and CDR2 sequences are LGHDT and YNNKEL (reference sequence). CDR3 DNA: TGTGCCAGCAGCCAACCGGGACTAGCGGGACTCTACAATGAGCAGTTCTTC. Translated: CASSQPGLAGLYNEQFF.

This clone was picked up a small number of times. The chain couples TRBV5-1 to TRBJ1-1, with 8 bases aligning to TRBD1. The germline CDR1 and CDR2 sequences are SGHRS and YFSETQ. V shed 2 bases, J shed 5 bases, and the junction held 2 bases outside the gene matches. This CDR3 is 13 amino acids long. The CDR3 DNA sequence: TGCGCCAGCAGCTTTTGGGACAGGACTGAAGCTTTCTTT. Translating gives CASSFWDRTEAFF. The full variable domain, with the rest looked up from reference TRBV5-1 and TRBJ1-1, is KAGVTQTPRYLIKTRGQQVTLSCSPISGHRSVSWYQQTPGQGLQFLFEYFSETQRNKGNFPGRFSGRQFSNSRSEMNVSTLELGDSALYLCASSFWDRTEAFFGQGTRLTVV.

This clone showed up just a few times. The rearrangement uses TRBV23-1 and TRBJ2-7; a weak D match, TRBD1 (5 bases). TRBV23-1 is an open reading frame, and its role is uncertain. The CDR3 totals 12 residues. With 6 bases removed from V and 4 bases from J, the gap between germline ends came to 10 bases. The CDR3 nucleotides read TGCGCCAGCAGCCCTGACAGTTACGAGCAGTACTTC. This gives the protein CASSPDSYEQYF.

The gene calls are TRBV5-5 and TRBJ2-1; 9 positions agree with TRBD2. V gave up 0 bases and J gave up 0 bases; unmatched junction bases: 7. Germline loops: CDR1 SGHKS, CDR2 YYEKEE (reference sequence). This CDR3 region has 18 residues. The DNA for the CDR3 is TGTGCCAGCAGCTTGGGGACCTTAGCGGGGGTCTCCTACAATGAGCAGTTCTTC. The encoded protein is CASSLGTLAGVSYNEQFF.

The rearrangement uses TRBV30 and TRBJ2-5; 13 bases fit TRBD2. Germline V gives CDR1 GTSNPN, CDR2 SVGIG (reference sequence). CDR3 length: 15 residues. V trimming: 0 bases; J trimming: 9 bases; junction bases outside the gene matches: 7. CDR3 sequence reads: CAWSVGTSGAPAQYF. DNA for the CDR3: TGTGCCTGGAGTGTAGGGACTAGCGGGGCGCCGGCCCAGTACTTC.

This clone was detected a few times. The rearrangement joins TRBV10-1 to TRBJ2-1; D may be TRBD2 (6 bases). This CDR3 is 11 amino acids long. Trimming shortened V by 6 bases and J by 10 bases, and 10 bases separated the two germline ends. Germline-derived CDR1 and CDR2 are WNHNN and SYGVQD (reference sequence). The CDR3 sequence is CASRALAEQFF. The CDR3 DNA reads TGCGCCAGCAGAGCACTAGCAGAGCAGTTCTTC.